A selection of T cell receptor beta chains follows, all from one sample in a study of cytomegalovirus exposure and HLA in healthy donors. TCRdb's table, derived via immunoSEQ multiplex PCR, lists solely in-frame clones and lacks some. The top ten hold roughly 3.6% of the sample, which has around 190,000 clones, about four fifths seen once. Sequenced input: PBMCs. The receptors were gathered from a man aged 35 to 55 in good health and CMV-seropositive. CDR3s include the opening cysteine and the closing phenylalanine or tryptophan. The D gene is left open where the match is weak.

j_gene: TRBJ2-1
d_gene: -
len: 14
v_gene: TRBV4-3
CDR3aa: CASSQDSGNNEQFF
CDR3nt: TGCGCCAGCAGCCAAGATTCGGGTAACAATGAGCAGTTCTTC

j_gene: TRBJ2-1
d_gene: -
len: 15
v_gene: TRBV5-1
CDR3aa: CASSLARSSYNEQFF
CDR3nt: TGCGCCAGCAGCTTGGCTAGGAGCTCCTACAATGAGCAGTTCTTC

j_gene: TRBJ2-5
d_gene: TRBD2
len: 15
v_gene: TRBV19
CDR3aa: CASSIETSGQETQYF
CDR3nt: TGTGCCAGTAGTATAGAAACTAGCGGTCAAGAGACCCAGTACTTC

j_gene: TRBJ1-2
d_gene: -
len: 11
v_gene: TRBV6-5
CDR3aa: CASSEGYGYTF
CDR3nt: TGTGCCAGCAGCGAGGGTTATGGCTACACCTTC

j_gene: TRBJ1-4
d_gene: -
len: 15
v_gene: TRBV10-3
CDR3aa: CAISESGVSNEKLFF
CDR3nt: TGTGCCATCAGTGAGTCCGGGGTTTCTAATGAAAAACTGTTTTTT

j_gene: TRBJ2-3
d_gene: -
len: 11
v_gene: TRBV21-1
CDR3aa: CASSQLDTQYF
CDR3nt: TGTGCCAGCAGCCAACTAGATACGCAGTATTTT

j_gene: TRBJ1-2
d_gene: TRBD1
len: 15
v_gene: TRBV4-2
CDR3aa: CASSREGQGDYGYTF
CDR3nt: TGTGCCAGCAGCCGAGAGGGACAGGGCGACTATGGCTACACCTTC

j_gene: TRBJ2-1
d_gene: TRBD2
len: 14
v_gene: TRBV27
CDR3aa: CASSPITGLAGRFF
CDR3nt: TGTGCCAGCAGTCCAATCACGGGACTAGCGGGAAGATTCTTC

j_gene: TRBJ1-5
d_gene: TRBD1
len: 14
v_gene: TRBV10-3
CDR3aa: CAISETGGNQPQHF
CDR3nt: TGTGCCATCAGTGAAACAGGGGGAAATCAGCCCCAGCATTTT

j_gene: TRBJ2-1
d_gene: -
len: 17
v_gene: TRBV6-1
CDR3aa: CASSAVFLGDYYNEQFF
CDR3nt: TGTGCCAGCAGTGCCGTTTTTCTCGGGGATTACTACAATGAGCAGTTCTTC